Below are 24 T cell receptor beta chains sequenced from a single sample in a study of OX40 agonist ivuxolimab in advanced cancers. Here immunoSEQ multiplex PCR was the method, and the copy in TCRdb shows in-frame clones only, minus some. The data show more than 55,000 clones, with roughly 90% seen just once and more than 4.5% held by the top ten. This material consisted of CD4+ or CD8+ T cells sorted from blood, taken in a trial of the OX40 agonist ivuxolimab. These receptors all come from an adult with an advanced solid tumor such as melanoma, head and neck, liver or kidney cancer.

This chain links TRBV28 with TRBJ2-4; no clear D. This CDR3 is 11 amino acids long. Germline assignment: CDR1 MDHEN and CDR2 SYDVKM. Trimming left V 6 bases short and J 7 bases short, with 7 bases between. In nucleotides, the CDR3 is TGTGCCAGCAGGGTAGAGAACATTCAGTACTTC. It translates to CASRVENIQYF. Full variable domain (missing parts from reference TRBV28 and TRBJ2-4): DVKVTQSSRYLVKRTGEKVFLECVQDMDHENMFWYRQDPGLGLRLIYFSYDVKMKEKGDIPEGYSVSREKKERFSLILESASTNQTSMYLCASRVENIQYFGAGTRLSVL.

The V gene is TRBV5-5, the J gene TRBJ2-1; no reliable D call. The CDR3 runs to 15 residues. Looked up from germline, CDR1 is SGHKS and CDR2 is YYEKEE (reference sequence). V lost 0 bases and J lost 4, with 11 bases in between. CDR3 in amino acids: CASSLDADRYNEQFF. DNA for the CDR3: TGTGCCAGCAGCTTGGATGCGGATAGGTACAATGAGCAGTTCTTC.

J is TRBJ1-1 and V is TRBV27, with no clear D. The CDR3 extends over 16 amino acids. Trimming pared 4 bases from V and 1 base from J, leaving 16 bases between. The germline gives CDR1 MNHEY, CDR2 SMNVEV (reference sequence). The CDR3 here is CASSSKSGLPNTEAFF. In DNA form, the CDR3 reads TGTGCCAGCAGTTCTAAATCGGGCCTCCCGAACACTGAAGCTTTCTTT.

The V and J genes are TRBV6-5 and TRBJ1-4; TRBD1 is a possible D gene (5 bases). V gave up 4 bases and J gave up 7 bases, with 10 bases separating them. In germline, CDR1 is MNHEY, CDR2 SVGAGI. This CDR3 contains 13 residues. The CDR3 reads CASSWGDGEKLFF. The CDR3 region has the DNA TGTGCCAGCAGTTGGGGGGATGGTGAAAAACTGTTTTTT.

The CDR3 protein is CASRTDLGWDTGELFF. CDR3 coding DNA: TGTGCCAGCAGGACGGACTTAGGATGGGACACCGGGGAGCTGTTTTTT. The chain couples TRBV25-1 to TRBJ2-2; D may be TRBD2 (5 bases). Germline CDR1 MGHDK, CDR2 SYGVNS. Trimming removed 6 bases at V and 3 bases at J, with 17 bases between. The CDR3 sequence is 16 residues long.

This clone was detected only once. The CDR3 loop is CASSLMADKGEQFF. The CDR3 DNA is TGTGCCAGCAGCTTAATGGCGGATAAGGGTGAGCAGTTCTTC. The chain combines TRBV7-3 with TRBJ2-1; D not resolved. Germline lookup yields CDR1 SGHTA and CDR2 FQGTGA. Trimming shortened V by 1 base and J by 9 bases, and 13 bases separated the two germline ends. There are 14 residues in the CDR3.

This clone was detected once. This chain uses TRBV25-1 with TRBJ1-2, with D maybe TRBD1 (6 bases). CDR3 length: 15 amino acids. With 1 base removed from V and 3 bases from J, the gap between germline ends came to 12 bases. Germline values: CDR1 MGHDK, CDR2 SYGVNS. In nucleotides, the CDR3 is TGTGCCAGCAGTGAATCTCGGGGGGCGGACTATGGCTACACCTTC. It is translated as CASSESRGADYGYTF.

This sequence joins TRBV28 and TRBJ1-1, with D perhaps TRBD1 (6 bases). The V end lost 8 bases, the J end lost 1 base, and 11 bases lay between the germline ends. The CDR3 sequence is 13 residues long. Germline values: CDR1 MDHEN, CDR2 SYDVKM. The CDR3 bases are TGTGCCAGCGGGACCAGGGGGAACACTGAAGCTTTCTTT. Residues: CASGTRGNTEAFF. Combining the CDR3 with reference TRBV28 and TRBJ1-1 gives the whole variable domain DVKVTQSSRYLVKRTGEKVFLECVQDMDHENMFWYRQDPGLGLRLIYFSYDVKMKEKGDIPEGYSVSREKKERFSLILESASTNQTSMYLCASGTRGNTEAFFGQGTRLTVV.

This clone appeared once. This chain connects TRBV11-2 to TRBJ1-1; D is possibly TRBD1 (6 bases). CDR3 length equals 14 residues. CDR1 SGHAT and CDR2 FQNNGV come from the germline V gene. V was shortened by 5 bases and J by 4 bases, with 14 bases between the two germline ends. The CDR3 nucleotides read TGTGCCAGCAGCACCCAAGGACAGTCCACTGAAGCTTTCTTT. Translation gives CASSTQGQSTEAFF.

The chain combines TRBV4-2 with TRBJ1-3, with a weak D call TRBD1 (5 bases). CDR3 length: 17 amino acids. Trimming pared 0 bases from V and 1 base from J, leaving 13 bases between. CDR1 and CDR2 from the germline V gene are LGHNA and YNFKEQ. The CDR3 sequence is CASSQDSRGSSGNTIYF. The CDR3, as DNA: TGTGCCAGCAGCCAAGATTCAAGGGGTTCTTCTGGAAACACCATATATTTT.

V and J are TRBV6-6 and TRBJ2-2, with 9 bases fitting TRBD2. The CDR3 is made up of 15 amino acids. V shed 5 bases, J shed 1 base, and the junction held 2 bases outside the gene matches. CDR1 and CDR2 from the germline V gene are MNHNY and SVGAGI (reference sequence). The DNA for the CDR3 is TGTGCCAGCAGTCTTAGCGGGAGGAACACCGGGGAGCTGTTTTTT. Translation: CASSLSGRNTGELFF.

A few counts support this clone. The genes are TRBV7-2 and TRBJ2-5, with 9 bases identical to TRBD2. Germline V gene data show CDR1 as SGHTA and CDR2 as FQGNSA. V was clipped by 1 base and J by 9 bases; unmatched bases: 9. The CDR3 extends over 15 amino acids. The CDR3 is CASSLGLAGKGAQYF. CDR3 nucleotide sequence: TGTGCCAGCAGCTTAGGTCTAGCGGGGAAGGGGGCCCAGTACTTC.

V and J are TRBV5-4 and TRBJ1-2; D perhaps matches TRBD1 (5 bases). V lost 1 base, J lost 8 bases, and 18 bases lay in between. CDR1 is SGHNT, CDR2 YYREEE, per germline (reference sequence). The CDR3 has 15 residues. In nucleotides, the CDR3 is TGTGCCAGCAGCTTGCCCACGGGGGGATCAGAGGGCTACACCTTC. Encoded protein: CASSLPTGGSEGYTF.

The chain employs TRBV27 and TRBJ2-7; TRBD1 matches 8 bases. The CDR3 sequence is 16 residues long. Trimming removed 4 bases from V and 6 bases from J; junction bases left unmatched: 14. CDR1 is MNHEY, CDR2 SMNVEV, per germline (reference sequence). Written as DNA, the CDR3 is TGTGCCAGCAGTTCTGGCCAGGGGGCGGCATATTCCGAGCAGTACTTC. Its translation: CASSSGQGAAYSEQYF.

The chain uses TRBV2 and TRBJ2-3; no clear D. The CDR3 runs 13 residues. The V gene lost 1 base and the J gene lost 6 bases, with 8 bases spanning the gap. Germline V gene lookup returns CDR1 SNHLY and CDR2 FYNNEI. CDR3 amino acids: CASSEDVTDTQYF. CDR3 in DNA: TGTGCCAGCAGTGAAGACGTAACGGATACGCAGTATTTT.

The V gene is TRBV7-2, the J gene TRBJ1-1, with D hard to call. Germline V gene sequence: CDR1 SGHTA, CDR2 FQGNSA. CDR3 length equals 12 residues. The V end was cut by 5 bases, the J end by 2 bases, with 6 bases between. The CDR3 here is CASSLSNTEAFF. The CDR3 DNA is TGTGCCAGCAGCCTCTCTAACACTGAAGCTTTCTTT.

The chain has TRBV9 and TRBJ1-2; a possible D gene is TRBD1 (6 bases). The length of the CDR3 is 17 residues. The germline V and J ends were trimmed by 4 bases and 1 base, with 20 bases remaining between them. CDR1 SGDLS and CDR2 YYNGEE come from the germline V gene. The chain's CDR3 is CASSYHWTATFNYGYTF. The DNA of the CDR3 is TGTGCCAGCAGCTACCACTGGACAGCAACTTTTAACTATGGCTACACCTTC.

The chain employs TRBV2 and TRBJ2-2, with a possible D match to TRBD2 (5 bases). V lost 6 bases and J lost 7, with 12 bases in between. The CDR3 contains 13 residues. Germline-derived CDR1 and CDR2 are SNHLY and FYNNEI. The CDR3 protein is CASSYNRDGELFF. DNA of the CDR3: TGTGCCAGCAGCTATAACCGGGACGGGGAGCTGTTTTTT. Full variable domain (missing parts from reference TRBV2 and TRBJ2-2): EPEVTQTPSHQVTQMGQEVILRCVPISNHLYFYWYRQILGQKVEFLVSFYNNEISEKSEIFDDQFSVERPDGSNFTLKIRSTKLEDSAMYFCASSYNRDGELFFGEGSRLTVL.

The V gene is TRBV7-2, the J gene TRBJ2-7, with 8 bases aligning to TRBD2. The CDR3 spans 14 residues. Germline V lookup: CDR1 SGHTA, CDR2 FQGNSA. The ends lost 4 bases at V and 3 bases at J; junction bases unmatched: 5. CDR3 amino acids: CASSSSGLIYEQYF. CDR3 coding DNA: TGTGCCAGCAGCTCTAGCGGGTTGATCTACGAGCAGTACTTC.

This sequence joins TRBV5-1 and TRBJ2-3; the D gene is possibly TRBD2 (6 bases). With 0 bases removed from V and 0 bases from J, the gap between germline ends came to 11 bases. Germline CDR1 is SGHRS and CDR2 is YFSETQ. CDR3 length: 16 residues. CDR3 sequence (DNA): TGCGCCAGCAGCTTGGGCCTAGCGAAAAGCACAGATACGCAGTATTTT. It yields the protein CASSLGLAKSTDTQYF. Supplemented by reference TRBV5-1 and TRBJ2-3, the full variable domain reads KAGVTQTPRYLIKTRGQQVTLSCSPISGHRSVSWYQQTPGQGLQFLFEYFSETQRNKGNFPGRFSGRQFSNSRSEMNVSTLELGDSALYLCASSLGLAKSTDTQYFGPGTRLTVL.

The chain has TRBV6-1 and TRBJ2-2; tentatively, D is TRBD1 or TRBD2 (5 bases each). The CDR3 is 17 residues long. CDR1 and CDR2 from the germline V gene are MNHNS and SASEGT. The V and J ends lost 1 base and 2 bases respectively, with 14 bases between them. The CDR3 bases are TGTGCCAGCAGTGAAGTTATTGGGGGTCGAAACACCGGGGAGCTGTTTTTT. Residues: CASSEVIGGRNTGELFF.

The genes are TRBV5-1 and TRBJ1-4; D not resolved. The V and J ends lost 1 base and 3 bases respectively, with 13 bases between them. This CDR3 is 16 amino acids long. Per the germline V gene, CDR1 is SGHRS and CDR2 is YFSETQ. CDR3 sequence (DNA): TGCGCCAGCAGCTTGTGGGGTATGGCGTCTAATGAAAAACTGTTTTTT. This translates into CASSLWGMASNEKLFF.

The chain employs TRBV13 and TRBJ2-1; 9 bases fit TRBD2. The germline CDR1 and CDR2 sequences are PRHDT and FYEKMQ (reference sequence). There are 19 residues in the CDR3. V gave up 5 bases and J gave up 7 bases; unmatched junction bases: 21. The DNA of the CDR3 is TGTGCCAGCAGCCCAAAAGATCTTTTCCGAGCGGGGGGTAGGAATGAGCAGTTCTTC. Translating gives CASSPKDLFRAGGRNEQFF.

The chain uses TRBV5-1 and TRBJ2-2; no firm D call. Germline assignment: CDR1 SGHRS and CDR2 YFSETQ. The ends were cut back, 6 bases at V and 1 base at J, with 4 bases in the middle. The length of the CDR3 is 12 residues. Here the CDR3 DNA reads TGCGCCAGCATGCTGAACACCGGGGAGCTGTTTTTT. Translating gives CASMLNTGELFF.